This T cell receptor beta chain was captured in a study of blood T cell repertoires in COVID-19. Study context: From T cells, B-cell-depleted T cells, or PBMCs came the material, which was cDNA or gDNA.

This CDR3 is built from 17 residues. V lost 2 bases, J lost 1 base, and 17 bases lay in between. Germline CDR1 and CDR2: SGHVS and FQNEAQ. As handled by the study authors: Researchers report that nucleated cell counts were estimated from reference gene primer amplification. Using immunoSEQ multiplex PCR, the repertoire was profiled, and TCRdb retains in-frame clones only, with some absent. The V and J calls and clone size are taken from that table; D and trimming were inferred from the DNA. This sample yields fewer than 400,000 clones, of which 80% to 90% are seen a single time; 2.2% belongs to the top ten. This clone was observed a handful of times.

Sequencing input: PBMCs or T cells enriched from blood (not recorded which). The origin of this receptor is a man aged 25 to 40 who had recovered from COVID-19. V gene TRBV7-8 combines with J gene TRBJ1-1; D is uncertain. The chain's CDR3 is CASSLPLYRFPNTEAFF. The CDR3 DNA reads TGTGCCAGCAGCTTACCATTATATAGATTCCCGAACACTGAAGCTTTCTTT. Looking up the rest from reference TRBV7-8 and TRBJ1-1 gives the full variable domain: GAGVSQSPRYKVAKRGQDVALRCDPISGHVSLFWYQQALGQGPEFLTYFQNEAQLDKSGLPSDRFFAERPEGSVSTLKIQRTQQEDSAVYLCASSLPLYRFPNTEAFFGQGTRLTVV.